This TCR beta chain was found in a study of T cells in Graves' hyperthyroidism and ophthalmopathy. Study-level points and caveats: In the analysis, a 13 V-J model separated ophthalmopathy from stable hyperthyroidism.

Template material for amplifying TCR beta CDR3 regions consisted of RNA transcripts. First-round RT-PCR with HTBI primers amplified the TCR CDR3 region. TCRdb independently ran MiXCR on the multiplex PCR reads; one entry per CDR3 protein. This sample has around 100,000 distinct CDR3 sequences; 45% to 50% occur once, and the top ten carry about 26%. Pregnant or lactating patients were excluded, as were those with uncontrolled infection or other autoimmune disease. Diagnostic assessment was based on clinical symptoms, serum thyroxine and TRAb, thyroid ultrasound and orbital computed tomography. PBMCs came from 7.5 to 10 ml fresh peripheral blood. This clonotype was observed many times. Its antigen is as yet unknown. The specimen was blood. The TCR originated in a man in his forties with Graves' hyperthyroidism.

This CDR3 is CASSLFDEQYF. CDR3 DNA sequence: TGTGCCAGCAGCCTCTTTGACGAGCAGTACTTC. The chain carries TRBV5-6 and TRBJ2-7; D not certain. The CDR3 runs 11 residues. V gave up 4 bases and J gave up 5 bases, with 7 bases separating them. Germline V gene lookup returns CDR1 SGHDT and CDR2 YYEEEE.